This T cell receptor beta chain was captured in a study of blood T cell repertoires in COVID-19. On the study more broadly: Some COVID-19 samples were acute and others convalescent; all came from the United States, Italy and Spain.

In the authors' methods: Quantification of nucleated cells was approximated via reference gene primer amplification. Sequenced by immunoSEQ multiplex PCR; TCRdb stores in-frame clones only, minus some. The DNA gave D and trimming, while V, J and clone size come from that table. Among some 180,000 clones, roughly 90% were seen once, and the ten largest hold about 6.7%. V was pared by 6 bases and J by 6 bases, with 11 bases between. The CDR3 spans 12 residues. Sequenced sample: peripheral blood. The clonotype comes from a man aged 35 to 55 with acute or convalescent COVID-19. The chain carries TRBV12-3 or TRBV12-4 and TRBJ1-1; a weak D match, TRBD1 (6 bases). The CDR3 nucleotides read TGTGCCAGCAGCGACCAGGGGCCTGAAGCTTTCTTT. It encodes CASSDQGPEAFF.